What follows describes a single T cell receptor beta chain. TCRdb's table, derived via immunoSEQ multiplex PCR, lists solely in-frame clones and lacks some. The sample lists approximately 300,000 clones; 80% to 90% were seen once. This sample stems from a study of blood T cell repertoires in COVID-19. This CDR3 contains 14 residues. CDR1 is KGHDR and CDR2 is SFDVKD in the germline V gene. Between the trimmed V and J ends, which lost 3 bases and 7 bases, there was a span of 12 bases. The sample taken for sequencing was PBMCs or T cells enriched from blood (not recorded which). This receptor was taken from a woman aged 18-35 years who had recovered from COVID-19. This chain uses TRBV24-1 with TRBJ2-1; possibly TRBD1 for D (5 bases). In nucleotides, the CDR3 is TGTGCCACCAGTGATGGGGCAGGCCAGAATGAGCAGTTCTTC. The encoded protein is CATSDGAGQNEQFF.